This TCR beta chain is from a study of blood T cell repertoires in COVID-19. Background on the study: The origin of the acute and convalescent COVID-19 samples was the United States, Italy and Spain. PBMCs, B-cell-depleted T cells, or T cells provided the cDNA or gDNA that made up the material.

Germline V CDR1 and CDR2: KGHDR, SFDVKD. The CDR3 spans 16 residues. The V gene end was trimmed by 4 bases and the J gene end by 5 bases; junction bases not matched to a gene: 9. Methods used by the authors: Amplification from reference gene primers served as the basis for estimated nucleated cell counts. Sequencing was performed with immunoSEQ multiplex PCR; in TCRdb, only in-frame clones are kept and a portion is missing. For V, J and clone size, that table is used; D and trimming come from the DNA. Found here are 60,000 or so clones, over 70% of them singletons; the top ten hold approximately 3%. What was sequenced was peripheral blood. This chain connects TRBV24-1 to TRBJ1-5; 8 bases are a match to TRBD1. This sequence was found in a man aged 55 to 70 with acute or convalescent COVID-19. The CDR3 spells CATSDNQGAMDQPQHF. Written as DNA, the CDR3 is TGTGCCACCAGTGACAACCAGGGGGCCATGGATCAGCCCCAGCATTTT.